This T cell receptor (beta chain) was documented in a study of T cell responses to AZD1222 COVID-19 vaccine. Study observations and caveats: Mapped onto spike, vaccine-associated CD4 TCRs spanned it and were dominant at 160-218 and 743-854. Clonal diversity was possibly underestimated; the donors were predominantly white British and more often female.

Details on this clone: The antigen is not known.

Libraries were prepared by immunoSEQ multiplex PCR; TCRdb keeps only in-frame clonotypes and omits some of them. The repertoire holds about 140,000 clones, with roughly 91% as singletons. This specimen was peripheral blood, taken 28 days after the second AZD1222 dose. The clonotype originates from an adult who received the AZD1222 COVID-19 vaccine.

DNA of the CDR3: TGTGCCTGGAGTGTCTTCGGAGAGACCCAGTACTTC. Amino acid sequence: CAWSVFGETQYF. The rearrangement links TRBV30 to TRBJ2-5; D not certain. Trimming stripped 0 bases from V and 4 bases from J, with 6 bases between. This CDR3 has 12 residues. Germline values: CDR1 GTSNPN, CDR2 SVGIG (reference sequence).